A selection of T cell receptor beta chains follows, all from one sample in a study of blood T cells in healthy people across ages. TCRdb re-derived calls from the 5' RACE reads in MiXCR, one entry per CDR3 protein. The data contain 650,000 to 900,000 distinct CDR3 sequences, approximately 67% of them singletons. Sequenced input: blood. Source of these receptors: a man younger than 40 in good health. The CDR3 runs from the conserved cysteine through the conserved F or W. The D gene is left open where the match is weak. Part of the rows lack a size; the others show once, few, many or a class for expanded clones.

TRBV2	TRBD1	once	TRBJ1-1	CASSTRQGSEAFF	TGTGCCAGCAGTACCCGACAGGGTAGTGAAGCTTTCTTT
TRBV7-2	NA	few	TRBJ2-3	CASTNTDTQYF	TGTGCCAGCACCAACACAGATACGCAGTATTTT
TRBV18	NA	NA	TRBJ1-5	CASSRGGGVSNQPQHF	TGTGCCAGCTCTCGAGGAGGGGGGGTTAGCAATCAGCCCCAGCATTTT
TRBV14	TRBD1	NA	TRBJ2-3	CASSQRTGFGRYTDTQYF	TGTGCCAGCAGCCAAAGGACAGGGTTCGGAAGATACACAGATACGCAGTATTTT
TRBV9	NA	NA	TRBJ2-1	CASTQWGGQLDEQFF	TGTGCCAGCACCCAGTGGGGGGGGCAGTTAGATGAGCAGTTCTTC
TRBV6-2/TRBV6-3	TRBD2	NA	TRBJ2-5	CASSATSGGGETQYF	TGTGCCAGCAGTGCCACTAGCGGGGGCGGAGAGACCCAGTACTTC
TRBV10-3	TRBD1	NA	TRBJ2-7	CAISAGTGGFLSYEQYF	TGTGCCATCAGTGCTGGGACAGGGGGCTTCCTTTCCTACGAGCAGTACTTC
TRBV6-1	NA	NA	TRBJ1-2	CASSEFKGRAYGYTF	TGTGCCAGCAGTGAATTTAAAGGCAGGGCGTATGGCTACACCTTC
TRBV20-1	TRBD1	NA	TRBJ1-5	CSVGGPGQGNNQPQHF	TGCAGCGTTGGGGGGCCGGGACAGGGTAACAATCAGCCCCAGCATTTT
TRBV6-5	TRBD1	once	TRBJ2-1	CASSTQGSTYNEQFF	TGTGCCAGCAGTACACAGGGGAGCACCTACAATGAGCAGTTCTTC
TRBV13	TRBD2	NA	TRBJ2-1	CASSGSGGASDEQFF	TGTGCCAGCAGCGGGAGCGGGGGGGCCTCGGATGAGCAGTTCTTC
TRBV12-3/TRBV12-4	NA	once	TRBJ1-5	CASSPGVGTNQPQHF	TGTGCCAGCAGCCCAGGGGTGGGGACCAATCAGCCCCAGCATTTT
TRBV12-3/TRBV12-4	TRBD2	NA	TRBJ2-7	CASSFREGRVYEQYF	TGTGCCAGCAGTTTCCGGGAGGGCCGAGTCTACGAGCAGTACTTC
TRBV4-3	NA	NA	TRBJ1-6	CASSLSGTSNSPLHF	TGCGCCAGCAGCCTTTCCGGGACGAGTAATTCACCCCTCCACTTT
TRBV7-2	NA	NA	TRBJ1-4	CASSLKGAVNEKLFF	TGTGCCAGCAGCTTAAAAGGGGCAGTTAATGAAAAACTGTTTTTT
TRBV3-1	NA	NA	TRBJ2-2	CASSQGWSGELFF	TGTGCCAGCAGCCAAGGGTGGTCCGGGGAGCTGTTTTTT